This note documents a single T cell receptor (beta chain) sequence. Its target is unknown. The entry originates in a study of STAT5B mutations in CD4+ large granular lymphocyte leukemia. Study-wide findings and caveats: CD4-sorted patient repertoires seemed more clonal than healthy CD4+ repertoires.

Profiling relied on immunoSEQ multiplex PCR, and the TCRdb table lists in-frame clones only, not all of them. The repertoire has some 41,000 clones, 80% to 90% of them found once; the top ten carry approximately 3.8%. Sequences were obtained from CD4+ T cells from blood buffy coats. The receptor comes from a human donor in good health.

The CDR3 nucleotides read TGTGCCAGCAGCTCGGACAGGGGAAATTATGGCTACACCTTC. Encoded protein: CASSSDRGNYGYTF. The chain is built from TRBV6-1 and TRBJ1-2, with 9 bases lining up with TRBD1. Germline assignment: CDR1 MNHNS and CDR2 SASEGT. Trimming removed 6 bases from V and 5 bases from J; junction bases left unmatched: 7. This CDR3 is built from 14 residues.